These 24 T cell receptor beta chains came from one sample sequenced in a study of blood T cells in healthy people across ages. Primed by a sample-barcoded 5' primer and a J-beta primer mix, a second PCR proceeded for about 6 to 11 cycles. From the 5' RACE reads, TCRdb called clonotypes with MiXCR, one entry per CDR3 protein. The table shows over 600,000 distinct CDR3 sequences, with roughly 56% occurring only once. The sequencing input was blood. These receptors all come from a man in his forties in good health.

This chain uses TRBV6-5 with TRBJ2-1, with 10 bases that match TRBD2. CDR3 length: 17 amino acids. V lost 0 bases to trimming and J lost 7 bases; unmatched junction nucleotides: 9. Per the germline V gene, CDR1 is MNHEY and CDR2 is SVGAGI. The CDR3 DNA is TGTGCCAGCAGTTACTCGAGTGGTCTAGCGGGAGCGAATGAGCAGTTCTTC. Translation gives CASSYSSGLAGANEQFF.

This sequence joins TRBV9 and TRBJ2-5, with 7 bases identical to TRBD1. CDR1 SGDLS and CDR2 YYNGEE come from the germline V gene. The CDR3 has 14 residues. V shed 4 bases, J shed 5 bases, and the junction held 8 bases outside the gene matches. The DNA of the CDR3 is TGTGCCAGCAGCTTAAGGGGGCGCGGGGAGACCCAGTACTTC. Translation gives CASSLRGRGETQYF. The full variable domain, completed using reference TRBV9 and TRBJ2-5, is DSGVTQTPKHLITATGQRVTLRCSPRSGDLSVYWYQQSLDQGLQFLIQYYNGEERAKGNILERFSAQQFPDLHSELNLSSLELGDSALYFCASSLRGRGETQYFGPGTRLLVL.

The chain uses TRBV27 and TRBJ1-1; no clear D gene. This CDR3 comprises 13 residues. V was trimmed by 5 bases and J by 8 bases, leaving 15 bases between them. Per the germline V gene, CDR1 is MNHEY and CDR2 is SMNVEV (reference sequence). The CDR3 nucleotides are TGTGCCAGCAGTATCGCGTTGGGGAGCGAAGCTTTCTTT. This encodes CASSIALGSEAFF.

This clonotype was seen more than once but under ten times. DNA of the CDR3: TGTGCCAGCAGCCAAGGACGTTCGAACGAGCAGTACTTC. Its translation: CASSQGRSNEQYF. V gene TRBV3-1 combines with J gene TRBJ2-4; D unresolved. The J call could be wrong; TRBJ2-7 is a better fit for the DNA end. The CDR3 consists of 13 residues. Germline CDR1 is LGHDT and CDR2 is YNNKEL (reference sequence).

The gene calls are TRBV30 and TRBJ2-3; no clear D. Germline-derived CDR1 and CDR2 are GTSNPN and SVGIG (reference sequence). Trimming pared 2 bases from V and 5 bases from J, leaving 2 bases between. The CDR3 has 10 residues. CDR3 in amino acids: CAWSRDTQYF. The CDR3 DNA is TGTGCCTGGAGTCGAGATACGCAGTATTTT.

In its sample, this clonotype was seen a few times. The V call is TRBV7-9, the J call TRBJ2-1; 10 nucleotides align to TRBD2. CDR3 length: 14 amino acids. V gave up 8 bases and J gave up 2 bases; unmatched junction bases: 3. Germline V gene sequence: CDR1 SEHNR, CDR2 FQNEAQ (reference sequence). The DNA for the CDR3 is TGTGCCAGCCTGAGCGGGGGGGCCTACAATGAGCAGTTCTTC. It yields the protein CASLSGGAYNEQFF.

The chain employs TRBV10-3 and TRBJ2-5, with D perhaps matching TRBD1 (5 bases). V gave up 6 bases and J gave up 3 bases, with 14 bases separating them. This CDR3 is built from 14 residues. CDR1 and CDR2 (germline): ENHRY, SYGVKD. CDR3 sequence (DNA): TGTGCCATCAGCAGCAGGGTAATCGAAGAGACCCAGTACTTC. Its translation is CAISSRVIEETQYF.

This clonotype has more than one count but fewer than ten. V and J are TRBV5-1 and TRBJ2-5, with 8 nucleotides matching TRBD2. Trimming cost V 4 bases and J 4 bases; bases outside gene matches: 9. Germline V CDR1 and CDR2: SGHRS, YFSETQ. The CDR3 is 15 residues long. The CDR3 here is CASSTTAGVGETQYF. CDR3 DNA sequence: TGCGCCAGCAGCACCACAGCGGGAGTGGGAGAGACCCAGTACTTC.

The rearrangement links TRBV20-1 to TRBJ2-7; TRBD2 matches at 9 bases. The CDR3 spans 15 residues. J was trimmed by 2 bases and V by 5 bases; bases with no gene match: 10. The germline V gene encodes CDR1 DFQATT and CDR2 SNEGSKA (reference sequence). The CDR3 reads CSAGPSSGIPYEQYF. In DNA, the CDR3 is TGCAGTGCTGGGCCCTCTAGCGGGATTCCCTACGAGCAGTACTTC.

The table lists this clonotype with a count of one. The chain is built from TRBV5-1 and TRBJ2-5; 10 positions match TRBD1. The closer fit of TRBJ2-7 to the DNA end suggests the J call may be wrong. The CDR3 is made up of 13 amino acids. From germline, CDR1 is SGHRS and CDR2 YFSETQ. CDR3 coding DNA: TGCGCCAGCAGCTCGGGACAGGGGAACGAGCAGTACTTC. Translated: CASSSGQGNEQYF.

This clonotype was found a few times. CDR3 in DNA: TGTGCCAGCAGTTGGGGACAGGGAGCGTATGGCTACACCTTC. Amino acids: CASSWGQGAYGYTF. The chain links TRBV6-5 to TRBJ1-2, with 9 bases lining up with TRBD1. V shed 4 bases, J shed 5 bases, and the junction held 5 bases outside the gene matches. Germline CDR1 is MNHEY and CDR2 is SVGAGI. The CDR3 is 14 amino acids.

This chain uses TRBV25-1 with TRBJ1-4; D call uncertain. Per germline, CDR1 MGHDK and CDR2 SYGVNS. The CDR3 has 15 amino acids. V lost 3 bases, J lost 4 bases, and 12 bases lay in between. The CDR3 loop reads CASSDFGNLNEKLFF. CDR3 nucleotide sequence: TGTGCCAGCAGTGATTTCGGGAACCTTAATGAAAAACTGTTTTTT.

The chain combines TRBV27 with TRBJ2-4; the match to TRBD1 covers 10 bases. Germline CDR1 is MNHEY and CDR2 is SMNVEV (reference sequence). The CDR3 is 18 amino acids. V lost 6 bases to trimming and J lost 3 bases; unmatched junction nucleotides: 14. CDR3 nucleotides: TGTGCCAGCAGCTCTGACAGGGGGCGAGGGGAAGGCAAAAACATTCAGTACTTC. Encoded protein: CASSSDRGRGEGKNIQYF.

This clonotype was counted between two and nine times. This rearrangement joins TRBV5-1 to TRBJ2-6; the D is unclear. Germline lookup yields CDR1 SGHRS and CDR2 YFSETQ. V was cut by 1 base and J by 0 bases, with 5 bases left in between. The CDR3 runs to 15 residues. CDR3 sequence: CASSLTNSGANVLTF. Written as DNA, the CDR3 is TGCGCCAGCAGCTTGACCAACTCTGGGGCCAACGTCCTGACTTTC.

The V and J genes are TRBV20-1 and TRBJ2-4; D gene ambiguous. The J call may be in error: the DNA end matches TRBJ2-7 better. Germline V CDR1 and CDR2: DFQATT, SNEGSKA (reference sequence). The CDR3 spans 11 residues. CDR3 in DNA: TGCAGTGCTAGAGGAGATCACGAGCAGTACTTC. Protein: CSARGDHEQYF.

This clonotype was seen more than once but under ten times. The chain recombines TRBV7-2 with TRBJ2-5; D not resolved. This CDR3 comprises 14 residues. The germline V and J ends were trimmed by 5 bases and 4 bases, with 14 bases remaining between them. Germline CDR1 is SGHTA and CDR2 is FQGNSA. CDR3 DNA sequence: TGTGCCAGCAGCATAATAAGTCTTTCAGAGACCCAGTACTTC. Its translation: CASSIISLSETQYF.

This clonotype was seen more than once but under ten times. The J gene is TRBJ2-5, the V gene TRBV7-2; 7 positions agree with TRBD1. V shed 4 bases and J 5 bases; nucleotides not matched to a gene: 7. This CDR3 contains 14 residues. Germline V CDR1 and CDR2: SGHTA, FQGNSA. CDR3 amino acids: CASSSTGMGETQYF. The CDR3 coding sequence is TGTGCCAGCAGCTCGACAGGGATGGGGGAGACCCAGTACTTC.

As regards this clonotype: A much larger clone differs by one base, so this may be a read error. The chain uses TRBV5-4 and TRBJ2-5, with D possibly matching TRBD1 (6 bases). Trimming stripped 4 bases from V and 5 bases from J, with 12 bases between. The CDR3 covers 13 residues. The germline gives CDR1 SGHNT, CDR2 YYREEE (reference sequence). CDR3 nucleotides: TGTGCCAGCAGCGTGGCAGGGGCCGAGACCCAGTACTTC. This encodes CASSVAGAETQYF.

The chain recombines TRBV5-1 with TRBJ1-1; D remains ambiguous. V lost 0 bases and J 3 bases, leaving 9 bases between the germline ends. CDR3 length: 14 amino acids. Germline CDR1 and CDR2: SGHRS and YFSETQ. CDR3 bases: TGCGCCAGCAGCTTGGAAGATATGGACACTGAAGCTTTCTTT. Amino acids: CASSLEDMDTEAFF.

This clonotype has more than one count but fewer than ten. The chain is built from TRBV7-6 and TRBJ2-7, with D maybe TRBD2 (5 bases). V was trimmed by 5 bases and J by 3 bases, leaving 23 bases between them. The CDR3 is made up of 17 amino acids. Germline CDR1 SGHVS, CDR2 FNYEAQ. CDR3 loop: CASSRGRGILANYEQYF. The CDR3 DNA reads TGTGCCAGCAGCCGAGGACGGGGAATCCTTGCAAACTACGAGCAGTACTTC.

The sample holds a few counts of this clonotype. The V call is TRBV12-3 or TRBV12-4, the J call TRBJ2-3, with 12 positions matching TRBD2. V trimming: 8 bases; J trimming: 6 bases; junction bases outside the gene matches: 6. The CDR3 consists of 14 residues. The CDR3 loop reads CASGLAGFNDTQYF. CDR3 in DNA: TGTGCCAGCGGACTAGCGGGGTTTAACGATACGCAGTATTTT.

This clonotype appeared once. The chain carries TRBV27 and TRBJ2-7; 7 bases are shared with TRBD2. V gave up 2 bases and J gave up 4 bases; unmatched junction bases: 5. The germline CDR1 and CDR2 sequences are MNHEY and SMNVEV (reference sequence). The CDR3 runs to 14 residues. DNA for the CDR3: TGTGCCAGCAGTTTAACTTGGGGGGGATACGAGCAGTACTTC. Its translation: CASSLTWGGYEQYF.

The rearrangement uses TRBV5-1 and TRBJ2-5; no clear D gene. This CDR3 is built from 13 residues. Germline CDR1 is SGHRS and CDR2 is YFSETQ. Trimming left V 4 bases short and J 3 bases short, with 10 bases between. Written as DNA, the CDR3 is TGCGCCAGCAGCCATACAGTTGAAGAGACCCAGTACTTC. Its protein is CASSHTVEETQYF. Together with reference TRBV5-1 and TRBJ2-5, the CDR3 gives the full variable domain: KAGVTQTPRYLIKTRGQQVTLSCSPISGHRSVSWYQQTPGQGLQFLFEYFSETQRNKGNFPGRFSGRQFSNSRSEMNVSTLELGDSALYLCASSHTVEETQYFGPGTRLLVL.

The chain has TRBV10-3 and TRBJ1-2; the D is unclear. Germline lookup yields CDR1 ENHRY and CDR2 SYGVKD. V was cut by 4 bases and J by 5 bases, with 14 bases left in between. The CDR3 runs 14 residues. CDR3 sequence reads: CAISGRELQYGYTF. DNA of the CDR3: TGTGCCATCAGTGGGAGGGAACTCCAGTATGGCTACACCTTC.